Listed here are 24 T cell receptor beta chains from one sample, sequenced in a study of sequential checkpoint blockade in melanoma. Treatment of the sample: randomized to nivolumab then ipilimumab (arm A) or the reverse (arm B). The assay was immunoSEQ multiplex PCR, and TCRdb's table has in-frame clones only and misses some. The sample has 40,000 or so clones; about nine tenths are singletons. The input for sequencing was CD8+ T cells sorted from blood (inferred from file names), taken from a patient given nivolumab and ipilimumab in sequence. These receptors were obtained from a human donor with melanoma.

The chain has TRBV7-9 and TRBJ2-3; D unclear. The CDR3 spans 12 residues. Germline assignment: CDR1 SEHNR and CDR2 FQNEAQ (reference sequence). Trimming shortened V by 5 bases and J by 5 bases, and 8 bases separated the two germline ends. The CDR3 loop is CASSPERDTQYF. CDR3 sequence (DNA): TGTGCCAGCAGCCCCGAGCGAGATACGCAGTATTTT.

V usage is TRBV7-6 and J usage is TRBJ2-7; TRBD1 agrees at 11 bases. CDR1 and CDR2 from the germline V gene are SGHVS and FNYEAQ. There are 17 residues in the CDR3. V was pared by 1 base and J by 6 bases, with 11 bases of the junction left unmatched. In DNA, the CDR3 is TGTGCCAGCAGCTTAGATGTGGACAGGGGGCTTGGGGGCGAGCAGTACTTC. Its translation: CASSLDVDRGLGGEQYF.

This clone was detected only once. The V gene is TRBV6-1, the J gene TRBJ1-2; the D is unclear. V dropped 2 bases and J dropped 4 bases, with 11 bases sitting between them. The CDR3 totals 14 residues. The germline V gene encodes CDR1 MNHNS and CDR2 SASEGT. CDR3 sequence: CASSESPIGYGYTF. CDR3 nucleotide sequence: TGTGCCAGCAGTGAATCGCCCATCGGCTATGGCTACACCTTC.

This chain joins TRBV5-1 and TRBJ2-5; 7 bases are a match to TRBD2. The DNA end favors TRBJ2-7, so the J call may be wrong. Per germline, CDR1 SGHRS and CDR2 YFSETQ. This CDR3 is built from 14 residues. The CDR3 here is CASSLGGGTYEQYF. DNA for the CDR3: TGCGCCAGCAGCTTGGGGGGAGGGACCTACGAGCAGTACTTC.

The rearrangement uses TRBV6-1 and TRBJ2-1; D is possibly TRBD2 (6 bases). The ends were cut back, 10 bases at V and 10 bases at J, with 23 bases in the middle. The CDR3 consists of 14 residues. Germline V gene data show CDR1 as MNHNS and CDR2 as SASEGT. CDR3 nucleotide sequence: TGTGCCACCACACAGGACCTCCGGGGGTGGGAGCAGTTCTTC. This codes for CATTQDLRGWEQFF.

This clone has more than one count but fewer than ten. This rearrangement joins TRBV28 to TRBJ1-1; D gene ambiguous. The CDR3 loop spans 13 amino acids. CDR1 MDHEN and CDR2 SYDVKM come from the germline V gene. Trimming removed 2 bases at V and 3 bases at J, with 7 bases between. DNA for the CDR3: TGTGCCAGCAGTTTAACAGCTTACACTGAAGCTTTCTTT. Protein product: CASSLTAYTEAFF. Using reference TRBV28 and TRBJ1-1 for the parts outside the CDR3, the full variable domain is DVKVTQSSRYLVKRTGEKVFLECVQDMDHENMFWYRQDPGLGLRLIYFSYDVKMKEKGDIPEGYSVSREKKERFSLILESASTNQTSMYLCASSLTAYTEAFFGQGTRLTVV.

This clone was seen a few times. The chain employs TRBV7-9 and TRBJ1-5; 7 bases are a match to TRBD1. CDR1 SEHNR and CDR2 FQNEAQ come from the germline V gene (reference sequence). V shed 5 bases and J 1 base; nucleotides not matched to a gene: 5. This CDR3 has 15 amino acids. CDR3 protein: CASSVGTESNQPQHF. The CDR3 nucleotides read TGTGCCAGCAGCGTCGGGACAGAGAGCAATCAGCCCCAGCATTTT.

This clone was seen a single time. The chain employs TRBV4-1 and TRBJ2-5; 9 bases are shared with TRBD1. The V gene end was trimmed by 1 base and the J gene end by 5 bases; junction bases not matched to a gene: 5. There are 15 residues in the CDR3. CDR1 MGHRA and CDR2 YSYEKL come from the germline V gene. CDR3 protein: CASSQGSGTGETQYF. The CDR3, as DNA: TGCGCCAGCAGCCAAGGGTCGGGGACAGGGGAGACCCAGTACTTC.

The chain links TRBV27 to TRBJ2-3, with D maybe TRBD1 (5 bases). Trimming stripped 5 bases from V and 4 bases from J, with 13 bases between. Germline V CDR1 and CDR2: MNHEY, SMNVEV (reference sequence). The CDR3 length is 14 residues. The CDR3 is CASSGAARPDTQYF. The DNA of the CDR3 is TGTGCCAGCAGTGGGGCGGCACGCCCAGATACGCAGTATTTT.

The chain employs TRBV7-6 and TRBJ2-2, with 8 nucleotides matching TRBD2. Germline V gene lookup returns CDR1 SGHVS and CDR2 FNYEAQ. The J segment lost 7 bases and the V segment lost 1 base, leaving 8 bases of the junction unmatched. The CDR3 is made up of 16 amino acids. DNA of the CDR3: TGTGCCAGCAGCTTAGGGACTAGCCCGAGAGACGGGGAGCTGTTTTTT. Its translation: CASSLGTSPRDGELFF.

This clone was counted a few times. The genes are TRBV4-1 and TRBJ2-2, with TRBD2 matching 7 bases. Trimming at V came to 1 base and at J to 3 bases, leaving 8 bases not matched to a gene. The CDR3 covers 17 residues. CDR1 MGHRA and CDR2 YSYEKL come from the germline V gene. CDR3 loop: CASSQGSGSLDTGELFF. The CDR3 nucleotides are TGCGCCAGCAGCCAAGGTAGCGGGTCGTTGGACACCGGGGAGCTGTTTTTT.

V and J are TRBV6-5 and TRBJ2-7, with D possibly matching TRBD1 (6 bases). Trimming pared 4 bases from V and 3 bases from J, leaving 13 bases between. CDR1 and CDR2 (germline): MNHEY, SVGAGI. This CDR3 region has 14 residues. CDR3 DNA: TGTGCCAGCAGTTCTTGGACAGAGGGCTACGAGCAGTACTTC. Translation gives CASSSWTEGYEQYF.

This rearrangement joins TRBV9 to TRBJ2-5; 14 positions match TRBD2. The CDR3 loop spans 18 amino acids. Trimming cost V 4 bases and J 1 base; bases outside gene matches: 9. Germline CDR1 and CDR2: SGDLS and YYNGEE. The chain's CDR3 is CASSPGTSGRLAQETQYF. The CDR3 region has the DNA TGTGCCAGCAGCCCAGGGACTAGCGGGAGATTGGCCCAAGAGACCCAGTACTTC.

A single count supports this clone. The chain carries TRBV10-3 and TRBJ2-3; 13 nucleotides align to TRBD2. Germline V lookup: CDR1 ENHRY, CDR2 SYGVKD. The junction had 2 bases not matched to a gene; V was cut back by 2 bases and J by 3 bases. This CDR3 region has 16 residues. CDR3 nucleotides: TGTGCCATCAGTGAGACTAGCGGGAGGGTAACAGATACGCAGTATTTT. Its translation is CAISETSGRVTDTQYF.

This sequence joins TRBV9 and TRBJ2-3; 9 positions match TRBD1. V gave up 5 bases and J gave up 4 bases; unmatched junction bases: 5. Germline V gene sequence: CDR1 SGDLS, CDR2 YYNGEE. The CDR3 runs 14 residues. The CDR3 protein is CASRGTGNADTQYF. For the CDR3, the DNA is TGTGCCAGCAGGGGGACAGGGAATGCAGATACGCAGTATTTT.

The sample holds one count of this clone. This rearrangement joins TRBV27 to TRBJ2-3; maybe TRBD2 (6 bases). Per germline, CDR1 MNHEY and CDR2 SMNVEV (reference sequence). This CDR3 contains 16 residues. Trimming stripped 8 bases from V and 4 bases from J, with 22 bases between. The CDR3 DNA is TGTGCCAGCTTTAGAGCCGCGGGGCTGGGGGCAGATACGCAGTATTTT. It codes for CASFRAAGLGADTQYF.

This clone occurred a few times. The rearrangement uses TRBV25-1 and TRBJ2-2, with a weak D call TRBD2 (6 bases). Germline V gene lookup returns CDR1 MGHDK and CDR2 SYGVNS. Trimming pared 5 bases from V and 2 bases from J, leaving 12 bases between. This CDR3 spans 15 amino acids. The CDR3 spells CASSSIGTNTGELFF. The CDR3 region has the DNA TGTGCCAGCAGTTCGATCGGGACTAACACCGGGGAGCTGTTTTTT.

This clone was seen a single time. The chain has TRBV27 and TRBJ1-2, with 7 bases identical to TRBD1. This CDR3 contains 14 residues. Germline values: CDR1 MNHEY, CDR2 SMNVEV (reference sequence). With 0 bases clipped from V and 7 bases from J, the junction kept 5 bases outside the gene matches. CDR3 amino acids: CASSLSGTVIGYTF. As DNA, the CDR3 is TGTGCCAGCAGTTTATCGGGGACAGTCATTGGCTACACCTTC.

This rearrangement joins TRBV2 to TRBJ2-7; D possibly corresponds to TRBD2 (5 bases). Germline CDR1 reads SNHLY; CDR2 reads FYNNEI. V was pared by 3 bases and J by 2 bases, with 17 bases between. This CDR3 is built from 16 residues. The CDR3 nucleotides read TGTGCCAGCAGTGAGGCGGGCGCGGGCTATACCTACGAGCAGTACTTC. Its protein is CASSEAGAGYTYEQYF.

The gene calls are TRBV4-3 and TRBJ1-4, with TRBD1 matching 9 bases. Looked up from germline, CDR1 is LGHNA and CDR2 is YSLEER. CDR3 size: 18 residues. V shed 0 bases and J 7 bases; nucleotides not matched to a gene: 12. The CDR3 DNA reads as TGCGCCAGCAGCCAAGAGCCCCACCGGACAGGGGCCGGTGAAAAACTGTTTTTT. Translation gives CASSQEPHRTGAGEKLFF.

This clone was seen just once. The rearrangement uses TRBV13 and TRBJ2-7; 9 bases are shared with TRBD2. The CDR3 extends over 15 amino acids. With V trimmed by 6 bases and J by 1 base, 7 bases remained unmatched. Germline V gene data show CDR1 as PRHDT and CDR2 as FYEKMQ (reference sequence). The CDR3 sequence: CASSRFGLASYEQYV. In DNA, the CDR3 is TGTGCCAGCAGTAGGTTTGGACTAGCGTCCTACGAGCAGTACGTC.

The chain links TRBV5-4 to TRBJ2-1; unclear D gene. The CDR3 is 16 residues long. The V end was cut by 2 bases, the J end by 4 bases, with 16 bases between. Looked up from germline, CDR1 is SGHNT and CDR2 is YYREEE (reference sequence). The CDR3 region is CASSLATVNLYNEQFF. The CDR3 DNA follows: TGTGCCAGCAGCTTAGCGACCGTCAACCTTTACAATGAGCAGTTCTTC.

The chain uses TRBV7-9 and TRBJ1-1; TRBD1 agrees at 7 bases. This CDR3 contains 12 residues. Germline CDR1 and CDR2: SEHNR and FQNEAQ (reference sequence). V was clipped by 10 bases and J by 4 bases; unmatched bases: 6. The CDR3 spells CATTGVGTEAFF. The CDR3 nucleotides are TGTGCCACTACAGGGGTGGGCACTGAAGCTTTCTTT.

This chain uses TRBV13 with TRBJ2-3; D unclear. The CDR3 is made up of 15 amino acids. V was trimmed by 1 base and J by 0 bases, leaving 8 bases between them. Germline values: CDR1 PRHDT, CDR2 FYEKMQ (reference sequence). The CDR3 is CASSLAGRSTDTQYF. Here the CDR3 DNA reads TGTGCCAGCAGCTTAGCTGGCCGAAGCACAGATACGCAGTATTTT. The full variable domain, completed using reference TRBV13 and TRBJ2-3, is AAGVIQSPRHLIKEKRETATLKCYPIPRHDTVYWYQQGPGQDPQFLISFYEKMQSDKGSIPDRFSAQQFSDYHSELNMSSLELGDSALYFCASSLAGRSTDTQYFGPGTRLTVL.